This section outlines one T cell receptor beta chain sequence together with its context. The PCR was carried out with 60 Vbeta primers and 13 Jbeta primers. Sequencing used immunoSEQ multiplex PCR; TCRdb keeps in-frame clones, though not all of them. Among some 170,000 clones listed, around four fifths were seen once. This CDR3 contains 14 residues. J lost 4 bases, V lost 6 bases, and 8 bases had no gene match. The germline gives CDR1 SGHRS, CDR2 YFSETQ. These data come from a study of cytomegalovirus exposure and HLA in healthy donors. The J gene is TRBJ2-5, the V gene TRBV5-1; 8 bases align to TRBD1. Specimen: PBMCs. The origin of this receptor is a woman aged 55-70 years in good health and CMV-seropositive. The chain's CDR3 is CASNDRGVGETQYF. The CDR3 bases are TGCGCCAGCAACGACAGGGGTGTCGGAGAGACCCAGTACTTC.